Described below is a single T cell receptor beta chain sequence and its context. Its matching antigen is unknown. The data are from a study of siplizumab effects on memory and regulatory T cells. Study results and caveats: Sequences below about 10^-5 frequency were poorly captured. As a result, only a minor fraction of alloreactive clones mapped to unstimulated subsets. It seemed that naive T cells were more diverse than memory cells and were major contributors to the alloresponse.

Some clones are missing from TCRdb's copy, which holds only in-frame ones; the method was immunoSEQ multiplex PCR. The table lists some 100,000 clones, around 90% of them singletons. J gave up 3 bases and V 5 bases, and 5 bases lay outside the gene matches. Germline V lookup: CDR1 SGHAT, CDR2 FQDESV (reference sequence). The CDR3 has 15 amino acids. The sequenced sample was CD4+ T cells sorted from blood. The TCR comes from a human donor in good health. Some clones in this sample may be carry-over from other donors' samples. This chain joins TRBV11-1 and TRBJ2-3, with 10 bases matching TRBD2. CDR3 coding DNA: TGTGCCAGCAGCCGATCTAGCGGGAGTACAGATACGCAGTATTTT. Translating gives CASSRSSGSTDTQYF. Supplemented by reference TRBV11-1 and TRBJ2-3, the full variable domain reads EAEVAQSPRYKITEKSQAVAFWCDPISGHATLYWYRQILGQGPELLVQFQDESVVDDSQLPKDRFSAERLKGVDSTLKIQPAELGDSAMYLCASSRSSGSTDTQYFGPGTRLTVL.